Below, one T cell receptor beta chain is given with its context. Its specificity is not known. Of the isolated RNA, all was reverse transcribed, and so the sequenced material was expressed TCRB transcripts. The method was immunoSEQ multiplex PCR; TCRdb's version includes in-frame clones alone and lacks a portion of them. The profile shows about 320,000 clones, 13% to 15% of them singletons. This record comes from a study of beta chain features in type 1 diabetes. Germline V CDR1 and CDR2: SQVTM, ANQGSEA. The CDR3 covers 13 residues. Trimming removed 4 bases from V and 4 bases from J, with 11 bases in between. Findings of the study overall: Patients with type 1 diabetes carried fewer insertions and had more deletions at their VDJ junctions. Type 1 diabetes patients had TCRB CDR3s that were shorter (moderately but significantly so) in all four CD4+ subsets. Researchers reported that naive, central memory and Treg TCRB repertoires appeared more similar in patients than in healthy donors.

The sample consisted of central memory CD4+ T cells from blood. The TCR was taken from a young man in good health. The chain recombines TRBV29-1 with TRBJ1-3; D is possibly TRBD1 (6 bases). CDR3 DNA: TGCAGCGTTGTAGACAGGACCGGAAACACCATATATTTT. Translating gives CSVVDRTGNTIYF. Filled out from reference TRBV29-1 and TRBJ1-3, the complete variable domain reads SAVISQKPSRDICQRGTSLTIQCQVDSQVTMMFWYRQQPGQSLTLIATANQGSEATYESGFVIDKFPISRPNLTFSTLTVSNMSPEDSSIYLCSVVDRTGNTIYFGEGSWLTVV.